This TCR beta chain was observed in a study of blood T cell repertoires in COVID-19. Germline loops: CDR1 MDHEN, CDR2 SYDVKM. This CDR3 comprises 16 residues. V was clipped by 3 bases and J by 8 bases; unmatched bases: 11. Here immunoSEQ multiplex PCR was the method, and the copy in TCRdb shows in-frame clones only, minus some. The sample consists of 400,000 to 450,000 clones, around 91% of them appearing once. This sequence originates from a man between 25 and 39 years old who had recovered from COVID-19. The sample taken for sequencing was PBMCs or T cells enriched from blood (not recorded which). The rearrangement joins TRBV28 to TRBJ1-4, with 8 bases lining up with TRBD1. CDR3 DNA: TGTGCCAGCAGTTTCGTTGGAGACAGGGGTGGCGAAAAACTGTTTTTT. This encodes CASSFVGDRGGEKLFF.